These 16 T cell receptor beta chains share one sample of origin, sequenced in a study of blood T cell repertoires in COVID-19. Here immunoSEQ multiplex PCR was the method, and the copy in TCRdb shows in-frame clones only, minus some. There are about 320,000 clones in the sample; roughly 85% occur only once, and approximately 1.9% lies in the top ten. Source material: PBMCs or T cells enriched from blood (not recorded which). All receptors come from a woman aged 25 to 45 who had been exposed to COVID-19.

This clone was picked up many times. The CDR3 DNA reads as TGTGCCAGCAGACGAGCGGACCAACGAACCGCCGGGGAGCTGTTTTTT. Residues: CASRRADQRTAGELFF. The V and J genes are TRBV4-2 and TRBJ2-2; a possible D gene is TRBD2 (5 bases). Germline CDR1 reads LGHNA; CDR2 reads YNFKEQ. V was trimmed by 6 bases and J by 6 bases, leaving 20 bases between them. There are 16 residues in the CDR3.

CDR3 coding DNA: TGTGCCAGCAGTCGGGGACAGGGAAGGGCTGAAGCTTTCTTT. This translates into CASSRGQGRAEAFF. V usage is TRBV6-6 and J usage is TRBJ1-1, with 9 bases fitting TRBD1. The CDR3 is 14 residues long. J gave up 6 bases and V 5 bases, and 7 bases lay outside the gene matches. The germline CDR1 and CDR2 sequences are MNHNY and SVGAGI (reference sequence).

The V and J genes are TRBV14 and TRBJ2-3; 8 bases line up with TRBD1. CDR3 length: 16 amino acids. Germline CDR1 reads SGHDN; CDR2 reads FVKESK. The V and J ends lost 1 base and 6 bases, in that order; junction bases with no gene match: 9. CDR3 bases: TGTGCCAGCAGCCAAGGTGGAGGCAGGGGGCGGGATACGCAGTATTTT. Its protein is CASSQGGGRGRDTQYF.

DNA for the CDR3: TGTGCCAGTAGCGATAGGGGACAGATATTCACTGAAGCTTTCTTT. Its protein is CASSDRGQIFTEAFF. The chain combines TRBV19 with TRBJ1-1; 7 bases line up with TRBD1. The CDR3 has 15 residues. Germline trimming cut 6 bases from V and 4 bases from J; bases unmatched to any gene: 11. Germline V gene lookup returns CDR1 LNHDA and CDR2 SQIVND (reference sequence).

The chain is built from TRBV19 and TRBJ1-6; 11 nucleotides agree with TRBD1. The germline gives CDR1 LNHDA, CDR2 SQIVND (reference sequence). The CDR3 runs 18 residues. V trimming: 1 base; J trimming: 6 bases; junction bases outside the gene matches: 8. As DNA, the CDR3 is TGTGCCAGTAGTATAGGGCCTCCGGGACAGGGGGTTAATTCACCCCTCCACTTT. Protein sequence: CASSIGPPGQGVNSPLHF.

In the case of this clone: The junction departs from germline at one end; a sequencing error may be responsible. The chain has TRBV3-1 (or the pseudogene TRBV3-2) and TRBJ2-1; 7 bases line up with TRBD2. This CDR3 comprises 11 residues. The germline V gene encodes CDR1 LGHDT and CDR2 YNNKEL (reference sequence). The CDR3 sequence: CASSQGAGMVF. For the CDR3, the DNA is TGTGCCAGCAGCCAGGGAGCGGGGATGGTCTTC.

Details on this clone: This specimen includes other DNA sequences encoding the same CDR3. The CDR3 here is CASSLGGGTEAFF. In DNA, the CDR3 is TGTGCCAGCAGCTTAGGGGGAGGGACTGAAGCTTTCTTT. V gene TRBV7-2 combines with J gene TRBJ1-1; unclear D gene. The CDR3 extends over 13 amino acids. The V gene's germline CDR1 is SGHTA and CDR2 FQGNSA. V gave up 1 base and J gave up 5 bases, with 8 bases separating them.

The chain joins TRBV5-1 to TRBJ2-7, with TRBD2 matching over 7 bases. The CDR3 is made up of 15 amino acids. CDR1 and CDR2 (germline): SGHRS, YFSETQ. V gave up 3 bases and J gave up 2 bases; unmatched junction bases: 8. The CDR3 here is CASSYTGLGTYEQYF. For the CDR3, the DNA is TGCGCCAGCAGCTACACCGGACTAGGGACCTACGAGCAGTACTTC. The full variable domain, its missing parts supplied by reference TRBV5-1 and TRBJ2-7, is KAGVTQTPRYLIKTRGQQVTLSCSPISGHRSVSWYQQTPGQGLQFLFEYFSETQRNKGNFPGRFSGRQFSNSRSEMNVSTLELGDSALYLCASSYTGLGTYEQYFGPGTRLTVT.

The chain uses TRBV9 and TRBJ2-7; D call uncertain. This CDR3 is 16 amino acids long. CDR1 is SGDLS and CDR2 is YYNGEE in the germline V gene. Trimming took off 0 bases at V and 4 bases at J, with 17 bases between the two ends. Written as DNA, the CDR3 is TGTGCCAGCAGCGTAGCTTTTGCCGCAGAACCTTACGAGCAGTACTTC. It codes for CASSVAFAAEPYEQYF.

The CDR3 sequence is CATSRTSGTPDEQYF. The CDR3 coding sequence is TGTGCCACCAGCAGAACCTCCGGGACTCCAGACGAGCAGTACTTC. The V and J genes are TRBV15 and TRBJ2-7; maybe TRBD2 (6 bases). V was shortened by 2 bases and J by 5 bases, with 16 bases between the two germline ends. Germline V CDR1 and CDR2: LNHNV, YYDKDF (reference sequence). The CDR3 is made up of 15 amino acids. Full variable domain (outside the CDR3, taken from reference TRBV15 and TRBJ2-7): DAMVIQNPRYQVTQFGKPVTLSCSQTLNHNVMYWYQQKSSQAPKLLFHYYDKDFNNEADTPDNFQSRRPNTSFCFLDIRSPGLGDTAMYLCATSRTSGTPDEQYFGPGTRLTVT.

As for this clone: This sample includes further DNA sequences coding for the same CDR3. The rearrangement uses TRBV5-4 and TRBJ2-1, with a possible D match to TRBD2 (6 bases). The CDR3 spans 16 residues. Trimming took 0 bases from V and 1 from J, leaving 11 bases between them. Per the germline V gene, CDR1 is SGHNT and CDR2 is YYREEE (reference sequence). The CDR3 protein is CASSLGSGESYNEQFF. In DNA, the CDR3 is TGTGCCAGCAGCTTGGGGTCGGGAGAATCCTACAATGAGCAGTTCTTC.

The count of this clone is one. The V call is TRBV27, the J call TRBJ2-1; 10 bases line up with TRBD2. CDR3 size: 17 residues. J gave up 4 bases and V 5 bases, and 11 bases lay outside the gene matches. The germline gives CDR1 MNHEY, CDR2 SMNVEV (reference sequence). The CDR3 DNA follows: TGTGCCAGCAGTATTTCTCTAGCGGGAGTTAAATACAATGAGCAGTTCTTC. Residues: CASSISLAGVKYNEQFF.

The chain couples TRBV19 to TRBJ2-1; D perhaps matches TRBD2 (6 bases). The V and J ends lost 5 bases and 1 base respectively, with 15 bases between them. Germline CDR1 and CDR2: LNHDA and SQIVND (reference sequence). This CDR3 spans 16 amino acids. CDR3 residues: CASSWTNDISYNEQFF. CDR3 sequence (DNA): TGTGCCAGTAGTTGGACTAACGATATTTCCTACAATGAGCAGTTCTTC.

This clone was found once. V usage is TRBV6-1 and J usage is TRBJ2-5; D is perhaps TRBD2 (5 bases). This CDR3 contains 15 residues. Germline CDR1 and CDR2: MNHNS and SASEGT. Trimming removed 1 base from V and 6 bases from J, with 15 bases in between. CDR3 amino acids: CASSEDTRLGKTQYF. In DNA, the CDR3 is TGTGCCAGCAGTGAAGACACTAGATTGGGAAAGACCCAGTACTTC.

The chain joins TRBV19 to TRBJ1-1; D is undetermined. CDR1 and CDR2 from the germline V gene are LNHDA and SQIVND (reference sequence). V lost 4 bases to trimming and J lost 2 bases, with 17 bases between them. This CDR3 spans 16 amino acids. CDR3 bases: TGTGCCAGTAGTACAGAGCCCTTTTTGGGCAACACTGAAGCTTTCTTT. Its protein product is CASSTEPFLGNTEAFF.

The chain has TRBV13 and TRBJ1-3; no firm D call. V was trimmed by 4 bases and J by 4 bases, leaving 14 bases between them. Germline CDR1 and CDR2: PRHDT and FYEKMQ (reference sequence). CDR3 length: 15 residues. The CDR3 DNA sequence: TGTGCCAGCAGCTCCGCTCAGGTGTCGGGAAACACCATATATTTT. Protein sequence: CASSSAQVSGNTIYF.